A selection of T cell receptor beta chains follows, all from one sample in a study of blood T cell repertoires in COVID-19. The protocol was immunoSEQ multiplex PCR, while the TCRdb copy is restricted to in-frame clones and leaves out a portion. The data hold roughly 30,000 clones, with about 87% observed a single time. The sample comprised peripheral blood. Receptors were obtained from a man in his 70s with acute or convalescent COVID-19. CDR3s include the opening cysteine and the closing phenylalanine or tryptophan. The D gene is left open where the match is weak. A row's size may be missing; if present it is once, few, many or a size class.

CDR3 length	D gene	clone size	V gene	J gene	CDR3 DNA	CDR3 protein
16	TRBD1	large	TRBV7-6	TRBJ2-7	TGTGCCAGCAGCTTACCGGACCGGGACAGCTCCTACGAGCAGTACTTC	CASSLPDRDSSYEQYF
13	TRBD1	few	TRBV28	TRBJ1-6	TGTGCCAGCAGGGACAGGGGAATCTCACCCCTCCACTTT	CASRDRGISPLHF
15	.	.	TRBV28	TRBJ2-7	TGTGCCAGCAGGGTTTCAGGGGATTCTTCGTACGAGCAGTACTTC	CASRVSGDSSYEQYF
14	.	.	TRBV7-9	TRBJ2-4	TGTGCCAGCAGCTTAGCCGGTTCCAAAAACATTCAGTACTTC	CASSLAGSKNIQYF
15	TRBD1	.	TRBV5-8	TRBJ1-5	TGTGCCAGCAGCTTGGTAGGGGGCGCGGGTCAGCCCCAGCATTTT	CASSLVGGAGQPQHF
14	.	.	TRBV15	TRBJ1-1	TGTGCCACCAGCCGAGGACAGAAGAACACTGAAGCTTTCTTT	CATSRGQKNTEAFF
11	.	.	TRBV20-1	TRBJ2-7	TGCAGTGCTAGACGGGGCTACGAGCAGTACTTC	CSARRGYEQYF
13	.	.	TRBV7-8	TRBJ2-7	TGTGCCAGCAGCTTAGGGAGTTGGGACGAGCAGTACTTC	CASSLGSWDEQYF
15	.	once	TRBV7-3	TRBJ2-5	TGTGCCAGCAGCTTAAGGGGGAGGAACCAAGAGACCCAGTACTTC	CASSLRGRNQETQYF
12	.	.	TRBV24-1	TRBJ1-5	TGTGCCACCCACGGCGGGTATGGGCCCCAGCATTTT	CATHGGYGPQHF
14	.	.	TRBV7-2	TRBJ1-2	TGTGCCAGCAGCTTAGGCAGGGAGGGCTATGGCTACACCTTC	CASSLGREGYGYTF
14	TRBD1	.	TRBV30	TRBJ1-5	TGTGCCTGGGGACAGGGGATGAGTAATCAGCCCCAGCATTTT	CAWGQGMSNQPQHF
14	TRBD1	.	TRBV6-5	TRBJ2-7	TGTGCCAGCCGAGGGACAGGGGGCGAAACCGAGCAGTACTTC	CASRGTGGETEQYF
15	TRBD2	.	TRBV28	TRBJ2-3	TGTGCCAGCAAATTAGCGGGGGCTAGCACAGATACGCAGTATTTT	CASKLAGASTDTQYF
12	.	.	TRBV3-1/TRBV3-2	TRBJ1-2	TGTGCCAGCAGCCAAGACAGGTTGGGCTACACCTTC	CASSQDRLGYTF
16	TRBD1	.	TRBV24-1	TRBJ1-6	TGTGCCACCAACCCTGCCCCGGGACAGGGGGAATCACCCCTCCACTTT	CATNPAPGQGESPLHF